This is a list of T cell receptor beta chains from one sample in a study of CD8 T cells in ankylosing spondylitis. In TCRdb, the 5' RACE reads were re-called with MiXCR into one record per CDR3 protein. The table includes 150,000 to 200,000 distinct CDR3 sequences, approximately 32% detected once. The specimen sequenced was synovial fluid, either unsorted or a sorted T cell fraction (not recorded which). Receptors originate from a male donor with ankylosing spondylitis. CDR3s include the opening cysteine and the closing phenylalanine or tryptophan. A D gene is named only where the DNA matches it firmly. Rows give clone size only sometimes, using once, few, many, or a class for an expanded clone.

v_call: TRBV4-2; j_call: TRBJ2-1; clone_size: many; d_call: -; cdr3_nt: TGTGCCAGCCGCGACGGGATGTACAATGAGCAGTTCTTC; cdr3_aa: CASRDGMYNEQFF
v_call: TRBV7-9; j_call: TRBJ2-2; clone_size: many; d_call: TRBD2; cdr3_nt: TGTGCCAGCAGCTTAGCGATGACTAGCAGCACCGGGGAGCTGTTTTTT; cdr3_aa: CASSLAMTSSTGELFF
v_call: TRBV24-1; j_call: TRBJ2-3; clone_size: -; d_call: -; cdr3_nt: TGTGCCACCAGTGATTTCGCAAGGTCAGCGCAGTATTTT; cdr3_aa: CATSDFARSAQYF
v_call: TRBV2; j_call: TRBJ2-1; clone_size: few; d_call: -; cdr3_nt: TGTGCCAGCGGCGGAGGGCGTAGGGAGCAGTTCTTC; cdr3_aa: CASGGGRREQFF
v_call: TRBV5-1; j_call: TRBJ1-6; clone_size: -; d_call: -; cdr3_nt: TGCGCCAGCAGCTTCGGGATGTCAACGGTTTCACCCCTCCACTTT; cdr3_aa: CASSFGMSTVSPLHF
v_call: TRBV6-6; j_call: TRBJ2-1; clone_size: many; d_call: -; cdr3_nt: TGTGCCAGCAGTACATCCGCAGTGAATGAGCAGTTCTTC; cdr3_aa: CASSTSAVNEQFF
v_call: TRBV5-8; j_call: TRBJ1-5; clone_size: many; d_call: -; cdr3_nt: TGTGCCAGCAGCTTTAACCTAGGGACAACCGGAGCGGGAAATCAGCCCCAGCATTTT; cdr3_aa: CASSFNLGTTGAGNQPQHF
v_call: TRBV29-1; j_call: TRBJ1-1; clone_size: -; d_call: -; cdr3_nt: TGCAGCGTTGCACCGTCCATCAGTTCTGAAGCTTTCTTT; cdr3_aa: CSVAPSISSEAFF
v_call: TRBV11-2; j_call: TRBJ2-1; clone_size: few; d_call: -; cdr3_nt: TGTGCCAGCAGCTTAGGTACCCGCAGTCTTGGGGGGTTCGATGAGCAGTTCTTC; cdr3_aa: CASSLGTRSLGGFDEQFF
v_call: TRBV4-3; j_call: TRBJ1-4; clone_size: few; d_call: -; cdr3_nt: TGCGCCAGCAGCGTCGGCCGGGAGGAAAAACTGTTTTTT; cdr3_aa: CASSVGREEKLFF
v_call: TRBV20-1; j_call: TRBJ2-6; clone_size: -; d_call: TRBD1; cdr3_nt: TGCAGTGCTAGCCCGGGACAGAATCTGGCTGGGGCCAACGTCCTGACTTTC; cdr3_aa: CSASPGQNLAGANVLTF
v_call: TRBV28; j_call: TRBJ2-1; clone_size: -; d_call: TRBD1; cdr3_nt: TGTGCCAGCAGTCCCGCGACAGGGTACAATGAGCAGTTCTTC; cdr3_aa: CASSPATGYNEQFF
v_call: TRBV5-1; j_call: TRBJ1-1; clone_size: few; d_call: -; cdr3_nt: TGCGCCAGCAGCCCACCCGGACAGAACACTGAAGCTTTCTTT; cdr3_aa: CASSPPGQNTEAFF
v_call: TRBV14; j_call: TRBJ2-1; clone_size: -; d_call: -; cdr3_nt: TGTGCCAGCAGCCAAGCCGGGGCCGGCGGCGATGAGCAGTTCTTC; cdr3_aa: CASSQAGAGGDEQFF
v_call: TRBV20-1; j_call: TRBJ1-4; clone_size: -; d_call: -; cdr3_nt: TGCAGTGCTAGAGATCAGTCTTTTAATGAAAAACTGTTTTTT; cdr3_aa: CSARDQSFNEKLFF
v_call: TRBV5-1; j_call: TRBJ2-1; clone_size: many; d_call: -; cdr3_nt: TGCGCCAGCAGCTTGTCGGGACCATACAATGAGCAGTTCTTC; cdr3_aa: CASSLSGPYNEQFF
v_call: TRBV10-3; j_call: TRBJ2-1; clone_size: few; d_call: TRBD2; cdr3_nt: TGTGCCATCAGTGAGCCTCAAGGACTAGCGGGAGGTAATGAGCAGTTCTTC; cdr3_aa: CAISEPQGLAGGNEQFF
v_call: TRBV25-1; j_call: TRBJ2-3; clone_size: -; d_call: -; cdr3_nt: TGTGCCAGCAGTGAATATGCGCCTAGGACCGCTAAGGATACGCAGTATTTT; cdr3_aa: CASSEYAPRTAKDTQYF
v_call: TRBV6-1; j_call: TRBJ1-2; clone_size: -; d_call: -; cdr3_nt: TGTGCCAGCAGTGAACGGTGGACGGAAGGCTACACCTTC; cdr3_aa: CASSERWTEGYTF
v_call: TRBV11-3; j_call: TRBJ2-3; clone_size: few; d_call: -; cdr3_nt: TGTGCCAGCAGCTCCTCGGGCACAGATACGCAGTATTTT; cdr3_aa: CASSSSGTDTQYF
v_call: TRBV6-2/TRBV6-3; j_call: TRBJ2-2; clone_size: -; d_call: -; cdr3_nt: TGTGCCACCTTCTGGAGGGGGAAGACCGGGGAGCTGTTTTTT; cdr3_aa: CATFWRGKTGELFF
v_call: TRBV6-4; j_call: TRBJ2-2; clone_size: -; d_call: -; cdr3_nt: TGTGCCAGCCGCTCCGGCACCGGGGAGCTGTTTTTT; cdr3_aa: CASRSGTGELFF
v_call: TRBV11-2; j_call: TRBJ2-1; clone_size: few; d_call: -; cdr3_nt: TGTGCCAGCAGCCCGGCAGGCCAATTCACCCAGTTCTTC; cdr3_aa: CASSPAGQFTQFF
v_call: TRBV24-1; j_call: TRBJ2-2; clone_size: -; d_call: TRBD1; cdr3_nt: TGTGCCACCAGTGATACCACAGGGGTAACCGGGGAGCTGTTTTTT; cdr3_aa: CATSDTTGVTGELFF
v_call: TRBV4-2; j_call: TRBJ2-3; clone_size: -; d_call: TRBD2; cdr3_nt: TGTGCCAGCAGCCCACTGCTAGCGGGACTCACAGATACGCAGTATTTT; cdr3_aa: CASSPLLAGLTDTQYF
v_call: TRBV6-1; j_call: TRBJ2-1; clone_size: few; d_call: -; cdr3_nt: TGTGCCAGCAGCCGGACAGACTCCTACAATGAGCAGTTCTTC; cdr3_aa: CASSRTDSYNEQFF
v_call: TRBV6-1; j_call: TRBJ1-4; clone_size: -; d_call: -; cdr3_nt: TGTGCCAGCAGCCGCAGACTCGTGGGGGGGAGCAGTGAAAAACTGTTTTTT; cdr3_aa: CASSRRLVGGSSEKLFF
v_call: TRBV20-1; j_call: TRBJ1-1; clone_size: -; d_call: -; cdr3_nt: TGCAGTGCTAATAAAGGGGGGCCGAACACTGAAGCTTTCTTT; cdr3_aa: CSANKGGPNTEAFF
v_call: TRBV18; j_call: TRBJ2-2; clone_size: -; d_call: -; cdr3_nt: TGTGCCAGCTCACCACCTTCAGCGAACACCGGGGAGCTGTTTTTT; cdr3_aa: CASSPPSANTGELFF
v_call: TRBV5-1; j_call: TRBJ1-4; clone_size: -; d_call: -; cdr3_nt: TGCGCCAGCAGCTTGGGCGTCAGGGTGGGAAGCGCAACTAATGAAAAACTGTTTTTT; cdr3_aa: CASSLGVRVGSATNEKLFF
v_call: TRBV28; j_call: TRBJ2-1; clone_size: -; d_call: TRBD2; cdr3_nt: TGTGCCAGCAGCTCTAGCGGGAGGGGAGAGCAGTTCTTC; cdr3_aa: CASSSSGRGEQFF
v_call: TRBV2; j_call: TRBJ2-1; clone_size: -; d_call: TRBD2; cdr3_nt: TGTGCCAGCAGAATTGGACTAGCGGGTATTTACAATGAGCAGTTCTTC; cdr3_aa: CASRIGLAGIYNEQFF
v_call: TRBV12-3/TRBV12-4; j_call: TRBJ1-1; clone_size: -; d_call: TRBD1; cdr3_nt: TGTGCCAGCAGTTCCATGGGACAGATGAACACTGAAGCTTTCTTT; cdr3_aa: CASSSMGQMNTEAFF
v_call: TRBV10-3; j_call: TRBJ2-2; clone_size: many; d_call: -; cdr3_nt: TGTGCCATCAGTGATGGGTCCGGGGAGCTGTTTTTT; cdr3_aa: CAISDGSGELFF
v_call: TRBV6-2/TRBV6-3; j_call: TRBJ2-7; clone_size: -; d_call: TRBD1; cdr3_nt: TGTGCCAGCAGTTCCCGGACAGGGAATATCTACGAGCAGTACTTC; cdr3_aa: CASSSRTGNIYEQYF
v_call: TRBV7-9; j_call: TRBJ1-3; clone_size: -; d_call: -; cdr3_nt: TGTGCCAGCAGCTTAGCACCTGGAAACACCATATATTTT; cdr3_aa: CASSLAPGNTIYF
v_call: TRBV5-5; j_call: TRBJ1-5; clone_size: few; d_call: -; cdr3_nt: TGTGCCAGCACCCGCGGTGTTTCGGGTCAGCCCCAGCATTTT; cdr3_aa: CASTRGVSGQPQHF
v_call: TRBV6-1; j_call: TRBJ1-4; clone_size: few; d_call: -; cdr3_nt: TGTGCCAGCAGTCCTCGGGACTCCGGGGGAACTAATGAAAAACTGTTTTTT; cdr3_aa: CASSPRDSGGTNEKLFF
v_call: TRBV19; j_call: TRBJ2-1; clone_size: once; d_call: TRBD1; cdr3_nt: TGTGCCAGTAGTATCCCCAGGGGGCTGTACAATGAGCAGTTCTTC; cdr3_aa: CASSIPRGLYNEQFF
v_call: TRBV20-1; j_call: TRBJ2-1; clone_size: few; d_call: -; cdr3_nt: TGCAGTGCTAGAAAGGACGGTTACTCCTACAATGAGCAGTTCTTC; cdr3_aa: CSARKDGYSYNEQFF
v_call: TRBV12-3/TRBV12-4; j_call: TRBJ2-7; clone_size: many; d_call: TRBD1; cdr3_nt: TGTGCCACCACCGACAGGGGGAAAGGAAACGAGCAGTACTTC; cdr3_aa: CATTDRGKGNEQYF
v_call: TRBV12-3/TRBV12-4; j_call: TRBJ2-7; clone_size: -; d_call: -; cdr3_nt: TGTGCCAGCAGTTTGACAGCATCCTACGAGCAGTACTTC; cdr3_aa: CASSLTASYEQYF
v_call: TRBV12-3/TRBV12-4; j_call: TRBJ1-1; clone_size: -; d_call: -; cdr3_nt: TGTGCCAGCAGTTTTGGAGGAAAAGCTTTCTTT; cdr3_aa: CASSFGGKAFF
v_call: TRBV20-1; j_call: TRBJ2-5; clone_size: few; d_call: TRBD2; cdr3_nt: TGCAGTGCTACATGGGAGGGCGTGGGGCAAGAGACCCAGTACTTC; cdr3_aa: CSATWEGVGQETQYF
v_call: TRBV5-6; j_call: TRBJ2-5; clone_size: -; d_call: TRBD2; cdr3_nt: TGTGCCAGCACGCGGGAGTTCGAAGAGACCCAGTACTTC; cdr3_aa: CASTREFEETQYF
v_call: TRBV20-1; j_call: TRBJ2-3; clone_size: few; d_call: TRBD2; cdr3_nt: TGCAGTGCTAGAGTAGCGGGAGGGACAGATACGCAGTATTTT; cdr3_aa: CSARVAGGTDTQYF
v_call: TRBV24-1; j_call: TRBJ2-5; clone_size: once; d_call: TRBD2; cdr3_nt: TGTGCCACCAGTGTCGGCGGGAGGGCCCAAGAGACCCAGTACTTC; cdr3_aa: CATSVGGRAQETQYF
v_call: TRBV29-1; j_call: TRBJ2-7; clone_size: few; d_call: -; cdr3_nt: TGCAGCGTTTTACAGGGAGGCTACGAGCAGTACTTC; cdr3_aa: CSVLQGGYEQYF
v_call: TRBV20-1; j_call: TRBJ1-1; clone_size: -; d_call: -; cdr3_nt: TGCAGTGCTAGAGATTGGGGCGCTGAAGCTTTCTTT; cdr3_aa: CSARDWGAEAFF
v_call: TRBV7-8; j_call: TRBJ1-2; clone_size: -; d_call: -; cdr3_nt: TGTGCCAGCAGCCGCAACAGGGAAGACTATGGCTACACCTTC; cdr3_aa: CASSRNREDYGYTF
v_call: TRBV30; j_call: TRBJ2-1; clone_size: -; d_call: -; cdr3_nt: TGTGCCTGGACGGTGGACAAACCCAATGAGCAGTTCTTC; cdr3_aa: CAWTVDKPNEQFF
v_call: TRBV7-9; j_call: TRBJ2-7; clone_size: few; d_call: -; cdr3_nt: TGTGCCAGCAGCTTAGAAGGGGTGGGGAACGAGCAGTACTTC; cdr3_aa: CASSLEGVGNEQYF
v_call: TRBV6-5; j_call: TRBJ1-2; clone_size: few; d_call: -; cdr3_nt: TGTGCCAGCGGGGGCAGGAATGGCTACACCTTC; cdr3_aa: CASGGRNGYTF
v_call: TRBV7-6; j_call: TRBJ2-6; clone_size: -; d_call: -; cdr3_nt: TGTGCCAGCAGCTCGGCGGGGCTAACCGGGGCCAACGTCCTGACTTTC; cdr3_aa: CASSSAGLTGANVLTF
v_call: TRBV10-1; j_call: TRBJ1-1; clone_size: few; d_call: -; cdr3_nt: TGCGCCAGCACCAAAGACGGCAACACTGAAGCTTTCTTT; cdr3_aa: CASTKDGNTEAFF